A selection of T cell receptor beta chains follows, all from one sample in a study of T-cell reconstitution after alpha-beta-depleted transplantation in children. TCRdb recomputed calls from the PCR reads with MiXCR, one row per CDR3 protein. The sample shows roughly 340,000 distinct CDR3 sequences, around 15% of them seen only once. The source material was PBMCs, mostly from graft donor cells, sampled 360 days after TCRalphabeta/CD19-depleted stem cell transplant. The origin of the receptors is a male patient aged 2 to 9 who had a stem cell transplant for acute lymphoblastic leukemia, so the T cells may come from the graft donor. CDR3s include the opening cysteine and the closing phenylalanine or tryptophan. D genes are given only for firm matches. Expanded clones are given a class, and other clones once, few, many or no size at all.

DNA	CDR3	size	V	J	D
TGCGCCAGCAGCCAAGGGGTGGGCACTGAAGCTTTCTTT	CASSQGVGTEAFF	many	TRBV5-1	TRBJ1-1	.
TGTGCCAGCAGCTTAGAGGGGATATTTAATGAAAAACTGTTTTTT	CASSLEGIFNEKLFF	.	TRBV7-2	TRBJ1-4	.
TGCGCCAGCAGCCAAGCAACCACAGATACGCAGTATTTT	CASSQATTDTQYF	few	TRBV4-3	TRBJ2-3	.
TGTGCCAGCTCACCCCTCTCCGGGGTCGCAGATACGCAGTATTTT	CASSPLSGVADTQYF	.	TRBV18	TRBJ2-3	.
TGTGCCAGCAGCTCAAGTTGGGTCAGGGCTGGGGGTGAGCAGTTCTTC	CASSSSWVRAGGEQFF	.	TRBV7-2	TRBJ2-1	.
TGTGCCAGCAGTTACACCGGGACAGAGGGGGCCGGGGAGCTGTTTTTT	CASSYTGTEGAGELFF	.	TRBV6-5	TRBJ2-2	TRBD1
TGCGCCAGCAGGACGGGACAGGCCCTCTATGGCTACACCTTC	CASRTGQALYGYTF	.	TRBV5-1	TRBJ1-2	TRBD1
TGTGCCAGCAGTTACTCGGTCATAGCGGGAGGGATCTACAATGAGCAGTTCTTC	CASSYSVIAGGIYNEQFF	many	TRBV6-2/TRBV6-3	TRBJ2-1	TRBD2
TGTGCCAGCAGTTACTCGATTGGTCGTGGGATGGCGGGAGGGCCCAATGAGCAGTTCTTC	CASSYSIGRGMAGGPNEQFF	few	TRBV6-2/TRBV6-3	TRBJ2-1	TRBD2
TGCAGTGCTAGAGATACCGACAGCTGGAACACTGAAGCTTTCTTT	CSARDTDSWNTEAFF	few	TRBV20-1	TRBJ1-1	.
TGCAGCGTTGAAGAAGAGGGCAGCTCCTACGAGCAGTACTTC	CSVEEEGSSYEQYF	few	TRBV29-1	TRBJ2-7	.
TGTGCCAGCAGCTTAGCGGGGCAGATACCCTACGAGCAGTACTTC	CASSLAGQIPYEQYF	.	TRBV7-9	TRBJ2-7	.
TGCAGTGCCCCTTTTGATAGGGTTTCCACCTACGAGCAGTACTTC	CSAPFDRVSTYEQYF	.	TRBV20-1	TRBJ2-7	.
TGCGCCAGCAGCCCGACCCCCACTTCCTACAATGAGCAGTTCTTC	CASSPTPTSYNEQFF	.	TRBV4-1	TRBJ2-1	.
TGTGCCAGCAGTTTATATAGTCACACCGGGGAGCTGTTTTTT	CASSLYSHTGELFF	.	TRBV28	TRBJ2-2	.
TGTGCCAGCAGTTTGTATAGGACTAGCGGGCCCGTTTGGAATGAGCAGTTCTTC	CASSLYRTSGPVWNEQFF	.	TRBV28	TRBJ2-1	TRBD2
TGCGCCAGCAGCCAAGAAGTATTGGCGGGAGTCAGCAATGAGCAGTTCTTC	CASSQEVLAGVSNEQFF	few	TRBV4-1	TRBJ2-1	TRBD2
TGTGCCAGCAGTCGGGGGACTAGTTCTACAGATACGCAGTATTTT	CASSRGTSSTDTQYF	many	TRBV27	TRBJ2-3	TRBD2
TGTGCCAGCAGCGTAGCAGCGGCTAGCACAGATACGCAGTATTTT	CASSVAAASTDTQYF	.	TRBV9	TRBJ2-3	.
TGTGCCAGCAGTCTTCGACAGGAGAGCGAAAAACTGTTTTTT	CASSLRQESEKLFF	few	TRBV28	TRBJ1-4	.
TGTGCCAGCAGCCAAGGGACAACCTCCTACAATGAGCAGTTCTTC	CASSQGTTSYNEQFF	many	TRBV16	TRBJ2-1	.
TGCAGTGCTAGAGGGCCAAGCTCCTACAATGAGCAGTTCTTC	CSARGPSSYNEQFF	.	TRBV20-1	TRBJ2-1	.
TGTGCCAGCAGTCCCGGGATAACGGGGGAGCAGTACTTC	CASSPGITGEQYF	.	TRBV6-2/TRBV6-3	TRBJ2-7	.
TGTGCCAGCACTAACTCACTAGCGGTTTACGAGCAGTACTTC	CASTNSLAVYEQYF	few	TRBV28	TRBJ2-7	TRBD2
TGCAGCGCACGACTAGACCCACACGATACGCAGTATTTT	CSARLDPHDTQYF	.	TRBV29-1	TRBJ2-3	.
TGCAGCGTTGTACAGGGGTTACCCACCACAGATACGCAGTATTTT	CSVVQGLPTTDTQYF	.	TRBV29-1	TRBJ2-3	TRBD1
TGTGCCAGCAGTACCAGGACAGGGCTGCCCCAGCATTTT	CASSTRTGLPQHF	.	TRBV12-3/TRBV12-4	TRBJ1-5	TRBD1
TGTGCCATCAGTGGGCAACTAGTGGGCAATGAGCAGTTCTTC	CAISGQLVGNEQFF	.	TRBV10-3	TRBJ2-1	.
TGTGCCAGCAGTCCTCTCATCTCACTAGTTTCCTCCTACGAGCAGTACTTC	CASSPLISLVSSYEQYF	many	TRBV28	TRBJ2-7	.
TGTGCCAGCAGTTTGAGGCAGAGCAGGTCTTACGAGCAGTACTTC	CASSLRQSRSYEQYF	.	TRBV12-3/TRBV12-4	TRBJ2-7	.
TGTGCCAGCAGCTACCTGGTTGAGCAGTTCTTC	CASSYLVEQFF	many	TRBV7-2	TRBJ2-1	.
TGCAGTGCTAGAGGCCAGGGTCAGGCAGTCACAGATACGCAGTATTTT	CSARGQGQAVTDTQYF	.	TRBV20-1	TRBJ2-3	.
TGTGCCAGCAGTTTAGCGCTAGCGGGACCTTACGAGCAGTACTTC	CASSLALAGPYEQYF	.	TRBV28	TRBJ2-7	TRBD2
TGTGCTAGCAGCTTGGGGGAGGCCGGGGGCACCGGGGAGCTGTTTTTT	CASSLGEAGGTGELFF	.	TRBV7-7	TRBJ2-2	.
TGCGCCAGCAGCTTCGGTGGGACAGGGGTAGATGAGCAGTTCTTC	CASSFGGTGVDEQFF	.	TRBV5-1	TRBJ2-1	TRBD1